This TCR beta chain comes out of a study of OX40 agonist ivuxolimab in advanced cancers. Study at large: The group had a mean age of around 60 years, ranged from about 23 to 85, and was roughly 83% male. Earlier treatment with anti-PD-1, anti-PD-L1 or anti-CTLA-4 was permitted, and over 35% had received some. Study outcomes and limitations: Among the nonresponders, some also had low normalized T-cell clonal expansion.

Patients with autoimmune history or systemic immunosuppression were excluded. Profiling relied on immunoSEQ multiplex PCR, and the TCRdb table lists in-frame clones only, not all of them. The sample includes tens of thousands of clones, more than 65% of them seen just once. The ends lost 6 bases at V and 2 bases at J; junction bases unmatched: 15. Germline values: CDR1 MDHEN, CDR2 SYDVKM. The CDR3 totals 17 residues. A word on this clone: The antigen remains unidentified.

V is TRBV28 and J is TRBJ2-7; TRBD1 aligns across 8 bases. This receptor was taken from an adult with an advanced solid tumor such as melanoma, head and neck, liver or kidney cancer. The specimen comprised CD4+ or CD8+ T cells sorted from blood, sampled in a trial of the OX40 agonist ivuxolimab. As DNA, the CDR3 is TGTGCCAGCAGAAGTCACCTTAGGGACAGGAGAACCTACGAGCAGTACTTC. Its translation: CASRSHLRDRRTYEQYF.